These 11 T cell receptor beta chains were sequenced from one sample in a study of T cell responses to AZD1222 COVID-19 vaccine. Here immunoSEQ multiplex PCR was the method, and the copy in TCRdb shows in-frame clones only, minus some. This table has approximately 190,000 clones, about 87% appearing once. Sample: peripheral blood, taken on day 0 of MenACWY control vaccination. These receptors were taken from an adult in good health.

This chain joins TRBV5-6 and TRBJ1-5, with 10 bases aligning to TRBD1. Unmatched junction bases numbered 2, after V lost 3 bases and J lost 5 bases. The CDR3 has 14 residues. The germline gives CDR1 SGHDT, CDR2 YYEEEE. In nucleotides, the CDR3 is TGTGCCAGCAGCTCCGGACAGGGGGATCAGCCCCAGCATTTT. Amino acids: CASSSGQGDQPQHF.

V and J are TRBV11-2 and TRBJ1-1; no clear D gene. There are 13 residues in the CDR3. Germline V gene lookup returns CDR1 SGHAT and CDR2 FQNNGV. V lost 1 base, J lost 8 bases, and 11 bases lay in between. This CDR3 is CASSLGGRGEAFF. In DNA form, the CDR3 reads TGTGCCAGCAGCTTAGGGGGTCGGGGAGAAGCTTTCTTT.

The rearrangement uses TRBV4-3 and TRBJ2-1; TRBD2 might be the D (6 bases). The CDR3 consists of 13 residues. Germline CDR1 LGHNA, CDR2 YSLEER. V was cut by 1 base and J by 7 bases, with 8 bases left in between. The CDR3 DNA follows: TGCGCCAGCAGCCAAGCGGGGGATAATGAGCAGTTCTTC. It encodes CASSQAGDNEQFF.

The chain carries TRBV5-1 and TRBJ2-5; D is perhaps TRBD2 (7 bases). There are 15 residues in the CDR3. V was clipped by 0 bases and J by 5 bases, with 14 bases between them. The germline CDR1 and CDR2 sequences are SGHRS and YFSETQ. The CDR3 is CASSLEGGFSETQYF. The CDR3, as DNA: TGCGCCAGCAGCTTGGAGGGGGGGTTCAGTGAGACCCAGTACTTC. The whole variable domain, remainder taken from reference TRBV5-1 and TRBJ2-5, is KAGVTQTPRYLIKTRGQQVTLSCSPISGHRSVSWYQQTPGQGLQFLFEYFSETQRNKGNFPGRFSGRQFSNSRSEMNVSTLELGDSALYLCASSLEGGFSETQYFGPGTRLLVL.

This chain uses TRBV2 with TRBJ2-6; D is tentatively TRBD1 or TRBD2 (5 bases each). Germline CDR1 SNHLY, CDR2 FYNNEI. Deletions cut 6 bases from V and 0 bases from J, with 12 bases between. CDR3 length: 16 residues. Here the CDR3 DNA reads TGTGCCAGCAGCGGAGCGAGGGGCTCTGGGGCCAACGTCCTGACTTTC. Residues: CASSGARGSGANVLTF.

The chain has TRBV19 and TRBJ2-5, with 7 nucleotides matching TRBD1. The CDR3 runs 15 residues. Germline V lookup: CDR1 LNHDA, CDR2 SQIVND (reference sequence). V lost 4 bases to trimming and J lost 5 bases; unmatched junction nucleotides: 10. As DNA, the CDR3 is TGTGCCAGTAGTAACCAGGCAGGGGGTCGGGAGACCCAGTACTTC. It encodes CASSNQAGGRETQYF.

Here the CDR3 DNA reads TGTGCCAGCAGCTTGACAAACACTGAAGCTTTCTTT. It encodes CASSLTNTEAFF. The chain carries TRBV11-2 and TRBJ1-1; D not certain. CDR3 length: 12 residues. From germline, CDR1 is SGHAT and CDR2 FQNNGV. Trimming took off 3 bases at V and 2 bases at J, with 4 bases between the two ends.

The chain links TRBV20-1 to TRBJ1-1; D might be TRBD1 (5 bases). The CDR3 length is 15 residues. Germline loops: CDR1 DFQATT, CDR2 SNEGSKA (reference sequence). V was cut by 3 bases and J by 0 bases, with 14 bases left in between. The CDR3 loop is CSASAGTTLNTEAFF. The CDR3 bases are TGCAGTGCTAGTGCCGGGACCACCCTGAACACTGAAGCTTTCTTT.

The genes are TRBV6-5 and TRBJ2-4; D is uncertain. With 7 bases removed from V and 0 bases from J, the gap between germline ends came to 13 bases. The CDR3 covers 15 residues. CDR1 MNHEY and CDR2 SVGAGI come from the germline V gene. CDR3 in amino acids: CASKVAPSAKNIQYF. The CDR3 region has the DNA TGTGCCAGCAAAGTGGCACCATCAGCCAAAAACATTCAGTACTTC.

Regarding this clone: Other nucleotide sequences in the sample specify the same CDR3. In DNA, the CDR3 is TGTGCCAGCAGCTTGAGAGGCACTGAAGCTTTCTTT. Encoded protein: CASSLRGTEAFF. The chain is built from TRBV5-6 and TRBJ1-1; D uncertain. Trimming left V 1 base short and J 4 bases short, with 5 bases between. This CDR3 is built from 12 residues. Looked up from germline, CDR1 is SGHDT and CDR2 is YYEEEE. Together with reference TRBV5-6 and TRBJ1-1, the CDR3 gives the full variable domain: DAGVTQSPTHLIKTRGQQVTLRCSPKSGHDTVSWYQQALGQGPQFIFQYYEEEERQRGNFPDRFSGHQFPNYSSELNVNALLLGDSALYLCASSLRGTEAFFGQGTRLTVV.

V usage is TRBV9 and J usage is TRBJ1-4; D perhaps matches TRBD1 (5 bases). The germline gives CDR1 SGDLS, CDR2 YYNGEE. The V end lost 0 bases, the J end lost 2 bases, and 14 bases lay between the germline ends. This CDR3 has 17 residues. DNA for the CDR3: TGTGCCAGCAGCGTAGGGGGTCGGGGACGGACTAATGAAAAACTGTTTTTT. This gives the protein CASSVGGRGRTNEKLFF.